The 32 T cell receptor beta chains below come from one sample, sequenced in a study of T-cell reconstitution after alpha-beta-depleted transplantation in children. Using unique molecular identifiers, the investigators prepared the TCRbeta library. TCRdb passed the PCR reads through MiXCR, listing each CDR3 protein once. The sample holds about a million distinct CDR3 sequences; around 30% are singletons and the top ten take approximately 30%. Material: PBMCs, mostly from graft donor cells, obtained 360 days after TCRalphabeta/CD19-depleted stem cell transplant. The receptors shown here come from a boy under two years old who had a stem cell transplant for SCID, so the T cells may come from the graft donor.

V and J are TRBV4-1 and TRBJ1-5, with D uncertain. Germline assignment: CDR1 MGHRA and CDR2 YSYEKL. The germline V and J ends were trimmed by 3 bases and 7 bases, with 16 bases remaining between them. The CDR3 loop spans 15 amino acids. The CDR3 bases are TGCGCCAGCAGCCACTGGGCGGCCGAAGGACAGCCCCAGCATTTT. Amino acids: CASSHWAAEGQPQHF.

DNA for the CDR3: TGCGCCAGCAGCGAAACAGGGCCCGCTGAGGGCACCTTC. Its protein is CASSETGPAEGTF. V gene TRBV5-1 combines with J gene TRBJ1-2; perhaps TRBD1 as D (6 bases). The CDR3 covers 13 residues. Germline V CDR1 and CDR2: SGHRS, YFSETQ. V lost 4 bases, J lost 13 bases, and 20 bases lay in between.

J is TRBJ2-5 and V is TRBV7-9; 10 bases are shared with TRBD1. The CDR3 spans 16 residues. In germline, CDR1 is SEHNR, CDR2 FQNEAQ (reference sequence). With V trimmed by 2 bases and J by 5 bases, 8 bases remained unmatched. CDR3 DNA sequence: TGTGCCAGCAGCTTATATTTGGACAGGGGGACGGAGACCCAGTACTTC. It encodes CASSLYLDRGTETQYF.

This chain connects TRBV5-6 to TRBJ1-2; 9 nucleotides agree with TRBD1. Germline V gives CDR1 SGHDT, CDR2 YYEEEE. V gave up 4 bases and J gave up 3 bases; unmatched junction bases: 13. This CDR3 region has 17 residues. The CDR3 sequence is CASSRGTGTPWHYGYTF. The DNA of the CDR3 is TGTGCCAGCAGCAGAGGGACAGGGACTCCGTGGCACTATGGCTACACCTTC.

This rearrangement joins TRBV11-2 to TRBJ2-7, with 10 nucleotides matching TRBD2. Germline V lookup: CDR1 SGHAT, CDR2 FQNNGV. This CDR3 has 15 residues. J lost 3 bases, V lost 1 base, and 3 bases had no gene match. DNA of the CDR3: TGTGCCAGCAGCTTAGGGGCTAGCGGGGGCTACGAGCAGTACTTC. Amino acid sequence: CASSLGASGGYEQYF.

This chain links TRBV9 with TRBJ2-2, with D perhaps matching TRBD1 (5 bases). The length of the CDR3 is 17 residues. Germline values: CDR1 SGDLS, CDR2 YYNGEE. Trimming shortened V by 3 bases and J by 0 bases, and 15 bases separated the two germline ends. The CDR3 sequence is CASSEPRTGPNTGELFF. CDR3 DNA sequence: TGTGCCAGCAGCGAGCCCCGTACAGGTCCGAACACCGGGGAGCTGTTTTTT.

With respect to this clonotype: An end of the junction does not agree with germline; a read error may underlie this. V is TRBV5-8 and J is TRBJ2-3; the D gene is possibly TRBD2 (6 bases). The CDR3 totals 17 residues. Germline values: CDR1 SGHTS, CDR2 YDEGEE. The CDR3 coding sequence is TGTGCCAGCAGGTTGGCCACTAGCCGATCTAGCACAGATACGCAGTATTTT. It translates to CASRLATSRSSTDTQYF.

For the CDR3, the DNA is TGTGCCAGCAGCTCAACCTTCCTGCGGGGGGTGCGAGAGACCCAGTACTTC. This encodes CASSSTFLRGVRETQYF. This chain links TRBV11-2 with TRBJ2-5; TRBD2 agrees at 8 bases. V lost 4 bases, J lost 4 bases, and 14 bases stayed unmatched. The CDR3 contains 17 residues. Germline V gene lookup returns CDR1 SGHAT and CDR2 FQNNGV. The entire variable domain, with the rest obtained from reference TRBV11-2 and TRBJ2-5, is as follows: EAGVAQSPRYKIIEKRQSVAFWCNPISGHATLYWYQQILGQGPKLLIQFQNNGVVDDSQLPKDRFSAERLKGVDSTLKIQPAKLEDSAVYLCASSSTFLRGVRETQYFGPGTRLLVL.

This clonotype was counted between two and nine times. The J gene is TRBJ2-7, the V gene TRBV6-1; 9 bases fit TRBD2. CDR3 length: 15 residues. V lost 5 bases and J lost 0; bases outside the gene matches: 5. The V gene's germline CDR1 is MNHNS and CDR2 SASEGT. The CDR3 protein is CASSLAGRTSYEQYF. The CDR3 nucleotides are TGTGCCAGCAGTCTAGCGGGGAGAACCTCCTACGAGCAGTACTTC.

The genes are TRBV6-1 and TRBJ2-3, with 10 bases identical to TRBD1. The germline gives CDR1 MNHNS, CDR2 SASEGT. V gave up 6 bases and J gave up 6 bases; unmatched junction bases: 6. CDR3 length equals 14 residues. The chain's CDR3 is CASSSGQGSDTQYF. As DNA, the CDR3 is TGTGCCAGCAGCTCGGGACAGGGGTCCGATACGCAGTATTTT.

The chain combines TRBV10-3 with TRBJ2-1, with no clear D. Germline CDR1 is ENHRY and CDR2 is SYGVKD. V was cut by 0 bases and J by 8 bases, with 11 bases left in between. This CDR3 comprises 14 residues. The CDR3 DNA reads TGTGCCATCAGTGAGTCCCTCCCTACAGATGAGCAGTTCTTC. Residues: CAISESLPTDEQFF.

The chain is built from TRBV12-3 or TRBV12-4 and TRBJ2-3, with 7 bases that match TRBD2. V dropped 5 bases and J dropped 4; count of bases not matched to a gene: 15. The CDR3 is made up of 17 amino acids. Here the CDR3 reads CASSVGLGGSPADTQYF. CDR3 bases: TGTGCCAGCAGTGTAGGATTGGGGGGGAGTCCCGCAGATACGCAGTATTTT.

The chain couples TRBV4-3 to TRBJ2-5, with TRBD2 matching over 10 bases. The V gene end was trimmed by 1 base and the J gene end by 5 bases; junction bases not matched to a gene: 7. The CDR3 is made up of 16 amino acids. Germline CDR1 reads LGHNA; CDR2 reads YSLEER. Here the CDR3 reads CASSQVSGGAGETQYF. The CDR3 DNA follows: TGCGCCAGCAGCCAAGTGAGCGGGGGGGCGGGTGAGACCCAGTACTTC.

This clonotype was seen a handful of times. The V gene is TRBV7-9, the J gene TRBJ2-7, with D unresolved. This CDR3 has 16 residues. CDR1 and CDR2 from the germline V gene are SEHNR and FQNEAQ (reference sequence). The ends were cut back, 3 bases at V and 2 bases at J, with 17 bases in the middle. CDR3 residues: CASSFGFGMATYEQYF. In DNA, the CDR3 is TGTGCCAGCAGCTTTGGATTTGGAATGGCGACCTACGAGCAGTACTTC.

A few counts support this clonotype. This rearrangement joins TRBV28 to TRBJ1-1, with 8 nucleotides matching TRBD1. Trimming took 3 bases from V and 3 from J; bases not matched to a gene: 3. There are 14 residues in the CDR3. CDR1 MDHEN and CDR2 SYDVKM come from the germline V gene. The CDR3 DNA reads TGTGCCAGCAGTTTTCTACAGGGGGACACTGAAGCTTTCTTT. It specifies CASSFLQGDTEAFF.

The chain links TRBV11-2 to TRBJ2-1, with TRBD1 matching 8 bases. The junction had 8 bases not matched to a gene; V was cut back by 2 bases and J by 8 bases. The CDR3 spans 15 residues. Germline lookup yields CDR1 SGHAT and CDR2 FQNNGV. The CDR3 loop reads CASSLRRTGKDEQFF. The CDR3 DNA is TGTGCCAGCAGCTTAAGGCGGACAGGGAAGGATGAGCAGTTCTTC.

The chain employs TRBV20-1 and TRBJ2-5, with D perhaps matching TRBD2 (6 bases). The CDR3 sequence is 11 residues long. Trimming cost V 5 bases and J 5 bases, with 9 bases left between them. Germline CDR1 is DFQATT and CDR2 is SNEGSKA (reference sequence). CDR3 region: CSAVAGETQYF. The CDR3 DNA sequence: TGCAGTGCTGTCGCGGGGGAGACCCAGTACTTC.

V is TRBV6-1 and J is TRBJ1-6, with D hard to call. Germline V CDR1 and CDR2: MNHNS, SASEGT. The germline V and J ends were trimmed by 5 bases and 9 bases, with 11 bases remaining between them. The CDR3 sequence is 13 residues long. The CDR3 reads CASSQGRISPLHF. The CDR3 bases are TGTGCCAGCAGTCAAGGACGGATTTCACCCCTCCACTTT.

The chain carries TRBV12-3 or TRBV12-4 and TRBJ2-1; D is tentatively TRBD1 or TRBD2 (5 bases each). The CDR3 loop spans 16 amino acids. Deletions cut 7 bases from V and 1 base from J, with 17 bases between. CDR3 amino acids: CASTETGRPSYNEQFF. The CDR3 nucleotides read TGTGCCAGCACCGAAACGGGACGTCCGTCCTACAATGAGCAGTTCTTC.

This chain uses TRBV2 with TRBJ2-1; 13 nucleotides agree with TRBD2. V shed 2 bases, J shed 9 bases, and the junction held 1 base outside the gene matches. Germline CDR1 SNHLY, CDR2 FYNNEI. The CDR3 length is 14 residues. The chain's CDR3 is CASSETSGGVEQFF. The CDR3 nucleotides are TGTGCCAGCAGTGAAACTAGCGGGGGGGTTGAGCAGTTCTTC.

The chain carries TRBV20-1 and TRBJ2-3; D is uncertain. Trimming left V 0 bases short and J 2 bases short, with 6 bases between. The germline gives CDR1 DFQATT, CDR2 SNEGSKA (reference sequence). The CDR3 has 13 amino acids. In nucleotides, the CDR3 is TGCAGTGCTAGAGATCGAGACACAGATACGCAGTATTTT. It is translated as CSARDRDTDTQYF.

This clonotype has more than one count but fewer than ten. This chain links TRBV12-3 or TRBV12-4 with TRBJ2-7; TRBD1 aligns across 7 bases. Trimming took 6 bases from V and 3 from J; bases not matched to a gene: 5. This CDR3 comprises 13 residues. CDR3 sequence (DNA): TGTGCCAGCAGGCCACAGGGGTTCTACGAGCAGTACTTC. Amino acid sequence: CASRPQGFYEQYF.

The table lists this clonotype with a few counts. The rearrangement uses TRBV5-6 and TRBJ2-5; D might be TRBD1 or TRBD2, each matching 6 bases. This CDR3 spans 16 amino acids. Germline V gene data show CDR1 as SGHDT and CDR2 as YYEEEE. V lost 1 base, J lost 5 bases, and 18 bases lay in between. The CDR3: CASSLQGRRGLETQYF. The CDR3 region has the DNA TGTGCCAGCAGCTTGCAGGGCAGGAGGGGGTTGGAGACCCAGTACTTC. Filled out from reference TRBV5-6 and TRBJ2-5, the complete variable domain reads DAGVTQSPTHLIKTRGQQVTLRCSPKSGHDTVSWYQQALGQGPQFIFQYYEEEERQRGNFPDRFSGHQFPNYSSELNVNALLLGDSALYLCASSLQGRRGLETQYFGPGTRLLVL.

V gene TRBV24-1 combines with J gene TRBJ2-3, with 8 bases identical to TRBD2. The CDR3 is made up of 15 amino acids. Germline CDR1 KGHDR, CDR2 SFDVKD. Trimming cost V 7 bases and J 2 bases; bases outside gene matches: 7. In DNA form, the CDR3 reads TGTGCCACCAGCAAAAGCGGGGGCATCACAGATACGCAGTATTTT. As protein: CATSKSGGITDTQYF.

The chain carries TRBV11-2 and TRBJ2-3, with 7 bases identical to TRBD1. CDR3 length equals 17 residues. The V segment lost 4 bases and the J segment 0 bases; nucleotides outside the gene matches: 10. The germline CDR1 and CDR2 sequences are SGHAT and FQNNGV. CDR3 sequence: CASSSPGTASSTDTQYF. The CDR3 nucleotides are TGTGCCAGCAGCTCCCCAGGGACAGCCTCTAGCACAGATACGCAGTATTTT.

V usage is TRBV5-1 and J usage is TRBJ2-3; unclear D gene. Trimming shortened V by 5 bases and J by 1 base, and 17 bases separated the two germline ends. CDR3 length equals 16 residues. The germline gives CDR1 SGHRS, CDR2 YFSETQ. The CDR3 coding sequence is TGCGCCAGCAGTGTGGGAAGGCACAGAGGCACAGATACGCAGTATTTT. Translated: CASSVGRHRGTDTQYF.

The count of this clonotype is one. The V and J genes are TRBV7-9 and TRBJ1-5, with 8 positions matching TRBD1. This CDR3 contains 15 residues. From germline, CDR1 is SEHNR and CDR2 FQNEAQ (reference sequence). V shed 5 bases and J 7 bases; nucleotides not matched to a gene: 10. This chain's CDR3 is CASSIDRGADQPQHF. CDR3 DNA: TGTGCCAGCAGCATAGACAGGGGCGCCGACCAGCCCCAGCATTTT.

This clonotype was counted at least ten times. The J gene is TRBJ2-5, the V gene TRBV18, with D perhaps matching TRBD1 or TRBD2 (5 bases each). V was trimmed by 3 bases and J by 5 bases, leaving 13 bases between them. Germline V gene data show CDR1 as KGHSH and CDR2 as LQKENI. This CDR3 is 14 amino acids long. The chain's CDR3 is CASSPGRGVETQYF. The CDR3, as DNA: TGTGCCAGCTCACCGGGACGAGGCGTGGAGACCCAGTACTTC.

This clonotype was counted between two and nine times. This sequence joins TRBV7-2 and TRBJ2-3, with D tentatively TRBD2 (5 bases). The CDR3 consists of 12 residues. Trimming took 5 bases from V and 6 from J, leaving 9 bases between them. CDR1 is SGHTA and CDR2 is FQGNSA in the germline V gene. DNA for the CDR3: TGTGCCAGCAGCCGCTGGAGGGATACGCAGTATTTT. It specifies CASSRWRDTQYF.

V usage is TRBV3-1 and J usage is TRBJ2-3; a weak D match, TRBD2 (7 bases). The germline CDR1 and CDR2 sequences are LGHDT and YNNKEL (reference sequence). The V and J ends lost 4 bases and 2 bases respectively, with 19 bases between them. The CDR3 contains 17 residues. The CDR3 sequence: CASSRVEGGDTTDTQYF. The CDR3 DNA is TGTGCCAGCAGCCGCGTCGAGGGAGGGGACACCACAGATACGCAGTATTTT.

The gene calls are TRBV12-3 or TRBV12-4 and TRBJ1-4, with TRBD1 matching 7 bases. CDR3 length equals 12 residues. Germline trimming cut 2 bases from V and 10 bases from J; bases unmatched to any gene: 1. The CDR3 loop is CASSLQGVKLFF. For the CDR3, the DNA is TGTGCCAGCAGTTTACAGGGGGTAAAACTGTTTTTT.

V gene TRBV12-3 or TRBV12-4 combines with J gene TRBJ2-3; 9 positions agree with TRBD2. The CDR3 contains 16 residues. J lost 0 bases, V lost 5 bases, and 6 bases had no gene match. The CDR3: CASSPLAGMSTDTQYF. For the CDR3, the DNA is TGTGCCAGCAGTCCGCTAGCGGGGATGAGCACAGATACGCAGTATTTT.